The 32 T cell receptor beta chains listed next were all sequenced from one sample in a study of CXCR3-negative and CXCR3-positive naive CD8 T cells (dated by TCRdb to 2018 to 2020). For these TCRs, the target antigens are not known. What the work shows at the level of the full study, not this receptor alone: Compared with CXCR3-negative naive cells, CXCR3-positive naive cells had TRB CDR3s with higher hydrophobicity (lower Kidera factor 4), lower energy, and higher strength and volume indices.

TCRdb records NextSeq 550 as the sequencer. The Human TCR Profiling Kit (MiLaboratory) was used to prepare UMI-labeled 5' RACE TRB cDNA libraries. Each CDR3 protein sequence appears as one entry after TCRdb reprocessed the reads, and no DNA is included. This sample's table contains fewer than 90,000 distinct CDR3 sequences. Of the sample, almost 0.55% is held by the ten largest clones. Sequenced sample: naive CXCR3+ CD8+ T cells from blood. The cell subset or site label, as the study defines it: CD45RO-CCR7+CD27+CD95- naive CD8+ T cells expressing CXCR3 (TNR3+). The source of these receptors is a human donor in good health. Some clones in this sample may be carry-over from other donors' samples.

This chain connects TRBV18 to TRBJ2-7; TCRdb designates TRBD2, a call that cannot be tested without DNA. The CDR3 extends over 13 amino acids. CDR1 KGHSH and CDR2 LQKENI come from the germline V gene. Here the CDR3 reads CASSPEGSYEQYF. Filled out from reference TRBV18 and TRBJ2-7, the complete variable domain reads NAGVMQNPRHLVRRRGQEARLRCSPMKGHSHVYWYRQLPEEGLKFMVYLQKENIIDESGMPKERFSAEFPKEGPSILRIQQVVRGDSAAYFCASSPEGSYEQYFGPGTRLTVT.

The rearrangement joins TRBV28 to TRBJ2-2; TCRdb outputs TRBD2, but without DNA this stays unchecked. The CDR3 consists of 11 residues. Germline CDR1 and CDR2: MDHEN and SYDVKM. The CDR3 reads CASSPGLWLFF. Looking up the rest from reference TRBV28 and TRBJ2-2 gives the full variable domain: DVKVTQSSRYLVKRTGEKVFLECVQDMDHENMFWYRQDPGLGLRLIYFSYDVKMKEKGDIPEGYSVSREKKERFSLILESASTNQTSMYLCASSPGLWLFFGEGSRLTVL.

The chain's CDR3 is CASSQLISGQYEQYF. This rearrangement joins TRBV4-2 to TRBJ2-7; TCRdb's D gene call, TRBD2, goes unchecked for lack of DNA. Germline V gene sequence: CDR1 LGHNA, CDR2 YNFKEQ. This CDR3 is built from 15 residues.

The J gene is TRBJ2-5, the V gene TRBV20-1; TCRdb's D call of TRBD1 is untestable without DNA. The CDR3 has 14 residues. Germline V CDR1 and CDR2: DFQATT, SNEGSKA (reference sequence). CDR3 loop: CSSGTGGDLGTQYF.

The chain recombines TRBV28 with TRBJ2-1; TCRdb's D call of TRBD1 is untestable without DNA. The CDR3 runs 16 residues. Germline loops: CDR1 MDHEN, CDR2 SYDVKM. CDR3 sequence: CASSLYGPGATNEQFF.

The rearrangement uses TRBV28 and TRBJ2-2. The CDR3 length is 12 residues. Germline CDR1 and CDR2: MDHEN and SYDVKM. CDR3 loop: CASTVDTGELFF.

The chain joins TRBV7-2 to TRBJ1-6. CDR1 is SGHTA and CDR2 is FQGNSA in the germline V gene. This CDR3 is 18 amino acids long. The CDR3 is CASSFTPPSRTAKSPLHF.

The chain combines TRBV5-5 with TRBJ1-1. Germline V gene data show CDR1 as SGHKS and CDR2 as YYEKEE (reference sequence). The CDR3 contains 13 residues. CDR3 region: CASSLVVDTEAFF.

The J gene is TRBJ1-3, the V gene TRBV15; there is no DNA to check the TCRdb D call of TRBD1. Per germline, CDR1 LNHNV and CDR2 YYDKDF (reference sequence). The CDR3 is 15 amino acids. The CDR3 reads CATSRARDSGNTIYF. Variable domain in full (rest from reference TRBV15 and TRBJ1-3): DAMVIQNPRYQVTQFGKPVTLSCSQTLNHNVMYWYQQKSSQAPKLLFHYYDKDFNNEADTPDNFQSRRPNTSFCFLDIRSPGLGDTAMYLCATSRARDSGNTIYFGEGSWLTVV.

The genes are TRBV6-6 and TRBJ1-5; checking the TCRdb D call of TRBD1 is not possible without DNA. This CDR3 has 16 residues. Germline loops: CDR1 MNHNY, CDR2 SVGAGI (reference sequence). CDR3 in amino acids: CASSYGTGVIDQPQHF.

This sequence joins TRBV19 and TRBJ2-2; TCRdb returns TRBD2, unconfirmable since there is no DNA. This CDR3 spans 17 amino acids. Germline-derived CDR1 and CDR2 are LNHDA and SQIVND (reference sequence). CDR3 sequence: CASTPKRWDSSTGELFF. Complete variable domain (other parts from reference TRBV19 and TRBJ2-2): DGGITQSPKYLFRKEGQNVTLSCEQNLNHDAMYWYRQDPGQGLRLIYYSQIVNDFQKGDIAEGYSVSREKKESFPLTVTSAQKNPTAFYLCASTPKRWDSSTGELFFGEGSRLTVL.

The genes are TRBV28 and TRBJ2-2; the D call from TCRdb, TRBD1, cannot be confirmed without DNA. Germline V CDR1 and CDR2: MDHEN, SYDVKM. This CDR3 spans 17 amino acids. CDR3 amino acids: CASSSRDRGLPFGELFF. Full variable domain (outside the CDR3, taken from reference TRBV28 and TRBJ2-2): DVKVTQSSRYLVKRTGEKVFLECVQDMDHENMFWYRQDPGLGLRLIYFSYDVKMKEKGDIPEGYSVSREKKERFSLILESASTNQTSMYLCASSSRDRGLPFGELFFGEGSRLTVL.

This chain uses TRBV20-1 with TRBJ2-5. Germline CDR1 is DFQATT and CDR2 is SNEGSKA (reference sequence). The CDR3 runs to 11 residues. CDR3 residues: CSASPQETQYF.

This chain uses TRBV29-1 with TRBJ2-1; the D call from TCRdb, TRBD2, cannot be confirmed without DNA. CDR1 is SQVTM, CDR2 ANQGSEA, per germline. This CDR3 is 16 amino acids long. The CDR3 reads CSVDASGGAPYNEQFF.

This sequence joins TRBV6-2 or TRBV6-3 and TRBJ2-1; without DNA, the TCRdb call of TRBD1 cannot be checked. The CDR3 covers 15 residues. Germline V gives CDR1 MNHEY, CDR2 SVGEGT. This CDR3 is CASLPRGSRYNEQFF.

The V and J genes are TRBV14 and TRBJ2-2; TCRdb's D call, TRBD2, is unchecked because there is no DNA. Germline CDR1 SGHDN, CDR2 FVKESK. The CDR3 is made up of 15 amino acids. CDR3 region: CASSQEGWATGELFF.

This CDR3 is CASSYSGRNTGELFF. V and J are TRBV12-3 or TRBV12-4 and TRBJ2-2. This CDR3 contains 15 residues.

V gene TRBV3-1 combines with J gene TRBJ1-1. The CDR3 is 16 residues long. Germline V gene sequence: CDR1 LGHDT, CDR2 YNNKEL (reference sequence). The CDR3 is CASSQENLAGNTEAFF.

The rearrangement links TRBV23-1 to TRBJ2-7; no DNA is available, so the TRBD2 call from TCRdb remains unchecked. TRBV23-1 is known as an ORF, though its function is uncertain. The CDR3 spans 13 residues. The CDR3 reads CASSPLVIPEQYF.

The CDR3 spells CASRDRGRGSNEKLFF. The chain recombines TRBV6-6 with TRBJ1-4; the TRBD1 assignment by TCRdb is unverifiable without DNA. The CDR3 extends over 16 amino acids. Germline loops: CDR1 MNHNY, CDR2 SVGAGI (reference sequence).

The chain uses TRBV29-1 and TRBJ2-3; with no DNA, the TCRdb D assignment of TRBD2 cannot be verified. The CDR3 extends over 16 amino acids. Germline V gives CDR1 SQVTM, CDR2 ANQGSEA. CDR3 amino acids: CSVDGLAREGTDTQYF.

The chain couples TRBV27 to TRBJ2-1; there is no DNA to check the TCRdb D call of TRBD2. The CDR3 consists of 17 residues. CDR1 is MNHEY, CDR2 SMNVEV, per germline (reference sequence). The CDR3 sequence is CASSPTARLAITHEQFF.

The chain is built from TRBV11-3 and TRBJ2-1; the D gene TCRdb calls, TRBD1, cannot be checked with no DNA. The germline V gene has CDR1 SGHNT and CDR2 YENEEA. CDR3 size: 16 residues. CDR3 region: CASSSTGQGVYNEQFF.

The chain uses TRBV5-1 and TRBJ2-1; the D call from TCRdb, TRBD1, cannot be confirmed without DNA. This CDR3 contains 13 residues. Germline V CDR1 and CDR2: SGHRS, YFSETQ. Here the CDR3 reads CASSLSGRNEQFF.

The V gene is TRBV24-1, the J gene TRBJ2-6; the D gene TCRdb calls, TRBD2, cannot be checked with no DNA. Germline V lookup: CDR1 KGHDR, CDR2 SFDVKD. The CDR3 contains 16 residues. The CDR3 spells CATSLSEGTGANVLTF.

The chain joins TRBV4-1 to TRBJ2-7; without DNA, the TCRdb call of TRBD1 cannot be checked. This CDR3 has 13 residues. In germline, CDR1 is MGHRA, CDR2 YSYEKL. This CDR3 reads CASSPTGFYEQYF.

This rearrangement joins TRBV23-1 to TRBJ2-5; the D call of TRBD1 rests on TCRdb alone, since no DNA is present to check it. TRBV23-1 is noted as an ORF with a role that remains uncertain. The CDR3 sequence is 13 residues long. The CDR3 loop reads CASRGRPQETQYF.

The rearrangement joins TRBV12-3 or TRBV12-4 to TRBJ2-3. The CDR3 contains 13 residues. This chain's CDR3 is CASSLNLQDTQYF.

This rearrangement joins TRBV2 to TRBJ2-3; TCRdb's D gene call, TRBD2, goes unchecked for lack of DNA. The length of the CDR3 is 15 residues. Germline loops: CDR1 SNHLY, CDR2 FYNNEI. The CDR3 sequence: CASSVSGPRTDTQYF.

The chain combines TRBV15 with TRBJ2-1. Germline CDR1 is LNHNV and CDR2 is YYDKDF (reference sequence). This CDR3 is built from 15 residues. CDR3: CATSRGRVLGHEQFF.

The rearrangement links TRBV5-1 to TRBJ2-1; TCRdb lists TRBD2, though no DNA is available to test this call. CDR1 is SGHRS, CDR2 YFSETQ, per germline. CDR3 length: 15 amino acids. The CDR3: CASSWTSGAYNEQFF.

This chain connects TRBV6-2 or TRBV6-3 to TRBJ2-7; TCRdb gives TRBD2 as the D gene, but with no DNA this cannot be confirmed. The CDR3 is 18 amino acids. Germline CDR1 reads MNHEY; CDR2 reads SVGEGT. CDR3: CASRVPGTSGSTSYEQYF.